The text below deals with one TCR beta chain. Its antigen is as yet unknown. This CDR3 has 17 amino acids. V dropped 2 bases and J dropped 2 bases, with 19 bases sitting between them. The germline CDR1 and CDR2 sequences are SEHNR and FQNEAQ (reference sequence). The authors made TCR cDNA by 5'RACE template switching, adding a universal primer site and UMIs. TCRdb used MiXCR to reprocess the 5' RACE reads, holding one entry per CDR3 protein. The data hold 350,000 to 450,000 distinct CDR3 sequences, with about 17% observed a single time. These data come from a study of T cells after yellow fever vaccination. Findings of the study overall: Abundant bulk-derived clonotypes could contaminate FACS-sorted repertoires. Once the booster was given, most primary-vaccination clones reappeared, at about 96% for CD4 and over 70% for CD8.

V usage is TRBV7-9 and J usage is TRBJ2-7, with D possibly matching TRBD2 (7 bases). The source material was PBMCs, sampled before the yellow fever booster vaccination. The receptor was isolated from a man aged 18 to 35 who received the YFV17D yellow fever vaccine. For the CDR3, the DNA is TGTGCCAGCAGCTTATTAGGCGGGGGCTTAAACCCCTACGAGCAGTACTTC. Translating it yields CASSLLGGGLNPYEQYF. Based on the CDR3 plus reference TRBV7-9 and TRBJ2-7, the full variable domain is DTGVSQNPRHKITKRGQNVTFRCDPISEHNRLYWYRQTLGQGPEFLTYFQNEAQLEKSRLLSDRFSAERPKGSFSTLEIQRTEQGDSAMYLCASSLLGGGLNPYEQYFGPGTRLTVT.